This entry features one T cell receptor (beta chain) sequence. Its antigen is unidentified. The primer mix had 60 Vbeta and 13 Jbeta primers. Sequencing was performed with immunoSEQ multiplex PCR; in TCRdb, only in-frame clones are kept and a portion is missing. The repertoire holds about 140,000 clones, with around three fifths as singletons. Germline V lookup: CDR1 GTSNPN, CDR2 SVGIG (reference sequence). CDR3 length: 15 residues. V lost 2 bases and J lost 3; bases outside the gene matches: 9. This record comes from a study of cytomegalovirus exposure and HLA in healthy donors. As for the study in general: When roughly 420 donors were genotyped, around 77% of them were found to fall in the Caucasian-associated ancestry cluster.

Findings and limits, study-wide: Later, TCR association rates were found to vary by HLA locus, highest for DRB1 and lowest for HLA-C. Highly shared variants forming one cluster were likely a sequencing artifact. Most of the CMV-associated TCR beta chains (in a later analysis) appeared to be HLA-restricted.

The source is a male donor in good health and CMV-seronegative. Source material: PBMCs. The J gene is TRBJ2-7, the V gene TRBV30, with 8 bases that match TRBD1. The CDR3 DNA sequence: TGTGCCTGGAGTACACGGGACAGGATAAACTACGAGCAGTACTTC. Its protein is CAWSTRDRINYEQYF.